The 3 T cell receptor beta chains below all came from one sample that was sequenced in a study of T cell responses to AZD1222 COVID-19 vaccine. The method was immunoSEQ multiplex PCR; TCRdb's version includes in-frame clones alone and lacks a portion of them. The sample holds roughly 120,000 clones, over 80% seen once. Sample: peripheral blood, taken 28 days after the second AZD1222 dose. The receptor set was obtained from an adult who received the AZD1222 COVID-19 vaccine.

The chain is built from TRBV19 and TRBJ1-2, with D hard to call. CDR3 length: 13 residues. CDR1 LNHDA and CDR2 SQIVND come from the germline V gene (reference sequence). Deletions cut 9 bases from V and 8 bases from J, with 19 bases between. The CDR3 protein is CASGNPITGGYTF. In nucleotides, the CDR3 is TGTGCCAGCGGGAATCCTATCACTGGGGGCTACACCTTC.

The J gene is TRBJ1-1, the V gene TRBV18; no firm D call. The CDR3 sequence is 14 residues long. Germline lookup yields CDR1 KGHSH and CDR2 LQKENI. Trimming pared 5 bases from V and 0 bases from J, leaving 10 bases between. The DNA for the CDR3 is TGTGCCAGCTCATTGAGAACGATGAACACTGAAGCTTTCTTT. It yields the protein CASSLRTMNTEAFF.

V and J are TRBV28 and TRBJ1-2; the D gene is possibly TRBD1 (5 bases). The CDR3 spans 16 residues. V lost 2 bases, J lost 0 bases, and 13 bases lay in between. Germline V gene lookup returns CDR1 MDHEN and CDR2 SYDVKM. As DNA, the CDR3 is TGTGCCAGCAGTTTAGGGGGGTTGGCATCTAACTATGGCTACACCTTC. It codes for CASSLGGLASNYGYTF.